These 17 T cell receptor beta chains came from one sample sequenced in a study of shared clonotypes between healthy human individuals. The data were produced by immunoSEQ multiplex PCR, yet TCRdb's version contains in-frame clones alone and is incomplete. Among 1.5 million to 2.5 million clones listed, about 95% were seen once. Terminally differentiated effector memory CD45RA+ cells were excluded from the naive CD8 cells, which were CD45RO-negative and positively selected for CCR7. Sequencing was done on a sample of naive CD8+ T cells sorted from blood. These receptors were obtained from a man aged 18-30 years in good health.

This rearrangement joins TRBV6-5 to TRBJ2-7, with TRBD2 identical over 7 bases. CDR1 is MNHEY, CDR2 SVGAGI, per germline. The CDR3 covers 15 residues. The ends lost 2 bases at V and 3 bases at J; junction bases unmatched: 7. The chain's CDR3 is CASSYRLAGGYEQYF. The CDR3, as DNA: TGTGCCAGCAGTTACCGACTAGCCGGCGGCTACGAGCAGTACTTC.

The chain uses TRBV4-3 and TRBJ2-1; 10 nucleotides align to TRBD2. Per the germline V gene, CDR1 is LGHNA and CDR2 is YSLEER. CDR3 length: 16 residues. Trimming took 1 base from V and 8 from J; bases not matched to a gene: 8. CDR3 residues: CASSQVGGLARDEQFF. The CDR3 DNA reads as TGCGCCAGCAGCCAAGTCGGGGGACTAGCGAGGGATGAGCAGTTCTTC.

The chain recombines TRBV7-9 with TRBJ2-3; 10 bases fit TRBD2. V dropped 2 bases and J dropped 4; count of bases not matched to a gene: 9. The length of the CDR3 is 17 residues. Germline V gives CDR1 SEHNR, CDR2 FQNEAQ (reference sequence). The CDR3 sequence: CASSLSGLAGVSDTQYF. As DNA, the CDR3 is TGTGCCAGCAGCTTATCCGGGCTAGCGGGAGTGTCAGATACGCAGTATTTT.

On this clone: The identical CDR3 is also encoded by other nucleotide sequences in the sample. The chain employs TRBV20-1 and TRBJ2-2; the D is unclear. In germline, CDR1 is DFQATT, CDR2 SNEGSKA (reference sequence). The CDR3 length is 11 residues. V was cut by 1 base and J by 7 bases, with 4 bases left in between. CDR3 protein: CSARVGGELFF. In DNA form, the CDR3 reads TGCAGTGCTAGAGTAGGCGGGGAGCTGTTTTTT.

The V call is TRBV4-1, the J call TRBJ2-2; D is undetermined. V lost 4 bases to trimming and J lost 4 bases, with 13 bases between them. The length of the CDR3 is 15 residues. Per the germline V gene, CDR1 is MGHRA and CDR2 is YSYEKL. The CDR3 bases are TGCGCCAGCAGCCCAGGCTTCCCGGGCACCGGGGAGCTGTTTTTT. Translating gives CASSPGFPGTGELFF.

The gene calls are TRBV5-6 and TRBJ2-5; D remains ambiguous. V lost 4 bases and J 1 base, leaving 8 bases between the germline ends. The CDR3 is 13 residues long. Germline V gene sequence: CDR1 SGHDT, CDR2 YYEEEE. CDR3 loop: CASSPMSQETQYF. The CDR3 DNA sequence: TGTGCCAGCAGCCCCATGTCCCAAGAGACCCAGTACTTC. Supplemented by reference TRBV5-6 and TRBJ2-5, the full variable domain reads DAGVTQSPTHLIKTRGQQVTLRCSPKSGHDTVSWYQQALGQGPQFIFQYYEEEERQRGNFPDRFSGHQFPNYSSELNVNALLLGDSALYLCASSPMSQETQYFGPGTRLLVL.

V and J are TRBV30 and TRBJ2-7; 8 bases agree with TRBD1. CDR1 and CDR2 (germline): GTSNPN, SVGIG (reference sequence). The CDR3 sequence is 13 residues long. V shed 3 bases and J 5 bases; nucleotides not matched to a gene: 6. Here the CDR3 DNA reads TGTGCCTGGAGCGCATCGACAGGGGACGAGCAGTACTTC. This codes for CAWSASTGDEQYF.

The CDR3 region has the DNA TGTGCCAGCAGCTTGTTCTCCACTGAGCAGTTCTTC. This encodes CASSLFSTEQFF. The chain couples TRBV5-6 to TRBJ2-1; no definite D call. The ends were cut back, 1 base at V and 9 bases at J, with 8 bases in the middle. Germline CDR1 and CDR2: SGHDT and YYEEEE. The length of the CDR3 is 12 residues. The variable domain in full, with the rest retrieved from reference TRBV5-6 and TRBJ2-1, is DAGVTQSPTHLIKTRGQQVTLRCSPKSGHDTVSWYQQALGQGPQFIFQYYEEEERQRGNFPDRFSGHQFPNYSSELNVNALLLGDSALYLCASSLFSTEQFFGPGTRLTVL.

J is TRBJ2-3 and V is TRBV10-1; weak D call: TRBD2 (6 bases). This CDR3 is built from 15 residues. Trimming removed 3 bases from V and 5 bases from J, with 15 bases in between. Germline loops: CDR1 WNHNN, CDR2 SYGVQD (reference sequence). The CDR3 DNA follows: TGCGCCAGCAGTGATCCGGGAGTCGCGGGAGATACGCAGTATTTT. Protein product: CASSDPGVAGDTQYF.

The V call is TRBV5-4, the J call TRBJ1-1; 10 positions match TRBD1. Trimming at V came to 2 bases and at J to 3 bases, leaving 4 bases not matched to a gene. Germline V gene sequence: CDR1 SGHNT, CDR2 YYREEE (reference sequence). The CDR3 consists of 15 residues. CDR3 region: CASSFAGTGDTEAFF. The DNA of the CDR3 is TGTGCCAGCAGCTTCGCCGGGACAGGGGACACTGAAGCTTTCTTT.

V and J are TRBV30 and TRBJ1-5; possible D gene TRBD1, 5 bases. Per the germline V gene, CDR1 is GTSNPN and CDR2 is SVGIG (reference sequence). The V and J ends lost 3 bases and 2 bases respectively, with 17 bases between them. The CDR3 extends over 16 amino acids. The CDR3 nucleotides are TGTGCCTGGAGGCCACTTAAGGGGTATGGCAATCAGCCCCAGCATTTT. Amino acid sequence: CAWRPLKGYGNQPQHF.

The chain joins TRBV2 to TRBJ1-5; D perhaps matches TRBD1 (5 bases). Trimming took off 6 bases at V and 1 base at J, with 19 bases between the two ends. Germline values: CDR1 SNHLY, CDR2 FYNNEI. The CDR3 has 17 amino acids. The chain's CDR3 is CASSGQGVFGSNQPQHF. CDR3 coding DNA: TGTGCCAGCAGCGGGCAGGGTGTTTTTGGGAGCAATCAGCCCCAGCATTTT.

This chain joins TRBV27 and TRBJ2-2; the D call may be TRBD1 or TRBD2 (6 bases each). Trimming shortened V by 6 bases and J by 5 bases, and 19 bases separated the two germline ends. The CDR3 is 16 amino acids. In germline, CDR1 is MNHEY, CDR2 SMNVEV (reference sequence). The CDR3 here is CASSSTRGRGTGELFF. In nucleotides, the CDR3 is TGTGCCAGCAGCTCAACCAGGGGCCGGGGGACCGGGGAGCTGTTTTTT.

The chain carries TRBV5-1 and TRBJ2-1, with D maybe TRBD2 (7 bases). This CDR3 comprises 15 residues. V lost 0 bases to trimming and J lost 6 bases, with 13 bases between them. Germline loops: CDR1 SGHRS, CDR2 YFSETQ. The CDR3 DNA reads TGCGCCAGCAGCTTGGAAACGGGGGGCCTCAATGAGCAGTTCTTC. Translated: CASSLETGGLNEQFF.

The CDR3 loop is CASSEGLSYEQYF. DNA of the CDR3: TGTGCCAGCAGTGAAGGACTGTCCTACGAGCAGTACTTC. The chain combines TRBV25-1 with TRBJ2-7, with D tentatively TRBD2 (5 bases). CDR1 MGHDK and CDR2 SYGVNS come from the germline V gene. The CDR3 is 13 residues long. Trimming took 2 bases from V and 1 from J, leaving 6 bases between them.

This chain joins TRBV2 and TRBJ2-7; no definite D call. V was cut by 5 bases and J by 6 bases, with 8 bases left in between. The CDR3 is made up of 11 amino acids. From germline, CDR1 is SNHLY and CDR2 FYNNEI. The CDR3 nucleotides read TGTGCCAGCAGTATGGGGTCCGAGCAGTACTTC. Translating gives CASSMGSEQYF.

This chain uses TRBV14 with TRBJ2-7; D uncertain. This CDR3 contains 12 residues. The germline gives CDR1 SGHDN, CDR2 FVKESK. V was clipped by 4 bases and J by 4 bases, with 8 bases between them. This CDR3 is CASSPRPYEQYF. In DNA form, the CDR3 reads TGTGCCAGCAGCCCTCGTCCATACGAGCAGTACTTC.